Listed here are 3 T cell receptor beta chains from one sample, sequenced in a study of glioma-infiltrating T cells after dendritic cell vaccination. The repertoire was sequenced with immunoSEQ multiplex PCR; TCRdb's copy has only in-frame clones and lacks some. Seen here are under 35,000 clones, 90% observed once, and the top ten hold around 2.2%. Sequenced material: blood, taken before dendritic cell vaccination. These receptors originate from a human donor with glioblastoma.

The gene calls are TRBV4-1 and TRBJ2-7; D possibly corresponds to TRBD2 (5 bases). V lost 4 bases and J 1 base, leaving 14 bases between the germline ends. Germline V gene sequence: CDR1 MGHRA, CDR2 YSYEKL. The CDR3 extends over 15 amino acids. The CDR3 region has the DNA TGCGCCAGCAGCCCTTTCTACCCGGGGTCCTACGAGCAGTACTTC. Translation gives CASSPFYPGSYEQYF.

The genes are TRBV6-5 and TRBJ1-6; TRBD1 aligns across 9 bases. The CDR3 sequence is 16 residues long. Trimming took 0 bases from V and 7 from J; bases not matched to a gene: 4. Germline CDR1 is MNHEY and CDR2 is SVGAGI. CDR3 loop: CASSYSMGQGNSPLHF. The CDR3 DNA sequence: TGTGCCAGCAGTTACTCTATGGGACAGGGAAATTCACCCCTCCACTTT.

The chain links TRBV19 to TRBJ2-5, with TRBD2 matching 12 bases. V was pared by 3 bases and J by 5 bases, with 7 bases of the junction left unmatched. The CDR3 is 16 residues long. Germline CDR1 is LNHDA and CDR2 is SQIVND (reference sequence). The CDR3 sequence: CASSIAGLAGSETQYF. In DNA, the CDR3 is TGTGCCAGTAGTATCGCAGGACTAGCGGGGTCGGAGACCCAGTACTTC.